A single sample gave rise to the 9 T cell receptor beta chains below, sequenced in a study of T cells after yellow fever vaccination. TCRdb reprocessed the 5' RACE reads with MiXCR, giving one entry per CDR3 protein. The sample records just under 85,000 distinct CDR3 sequences, 13% being singletons. The sequenced sample was CD8+ T cells not binding an NS4B(214-222) dextramer, sorted from PBMCs, obtained approximately 20 days after the first yellow fever vaccination. These receptors all come from a man aged 18 to 30 who received the YFV17D yellow fever vaccine.

This clonotype was counted only a few times. The chain links TRBV20-1 to TRBJ2-7; 7 nucleotides align to TRBD2. The trim removed 1 base at V and 0 bases at J, leaving 12 bases unmatched. CDR1 is DFQATT and CDR2 is SNEGSKA in the germline V gene (reference sequence). The CDR3 has 17 amino acids. CDR3 in amino acids: CSARGPPSGANSYEQYF. In nucleotides, the CDR3 is TGCAGTGCTAGAGGCCCCCCGAGCGGGGCTAACTCCTACGAGCAGTACTTC.

This clonotype was observed a handful of times. The rearrangement uses TRBV27 and TRBJ1-5; TRBD1 matches at 7 bases. The CDR3 has 15 amino acids. Trimming removed 3 bases from V and 3 bases from J; junction bases left unmatched: 5. Germline V gene sequence: CDR1 MNHEY, CDR2 SMNVEV (reference sequence). CDR3 residues: CASSFRGLYNQPQHF. The CDR3 bases are TGTGCCAGCAGTTTTAGGGGGCTTTACAATCAGCCCCAGCATTTT.

This clonotype was counted a few times. J is TRBJ2-1 and V is TRBV5-1, with TRBD1 identical over 7 bases. The length of the CDR3 is 16 residues. CDR1 and CDR2 (germline): SGHRS, YFSETQ. Trimming at V came to 0 bases and at J to 4 bases, leaving 7 bases not matched to a gene. Here the CDR3 reads CASSLAGTVPYNEQFF. The CDR3 DNA is TGCGCCAGCAGCTTGGCCGGGACAGTCCCTTACAATGAGCAGTTCTTC.

This clonotype occurred a few times. This rearrangement joins TRBV20-1 to TRBJ2-3, with a possible D match to TRBD2 (5 bases). This CDR3 has 15 amino acids. V was trimmed by 0 bases and J by 2 bases, leaving 12 bases between them. Germline-derived CDR1 and CDR2 are DFQATT and SNEGSKA (reference sequence). The CDR3 bases are TGCAGTGCTAGAGATGAGGCAGGACTCACAGATACGCAGTATTTT. It specifies CSARDEAGLTDTQYF.

V usage is TRBV6-5 and J usage is TRBJ2-7, with a possible D match to TRBD1 (5 bases). Germline loops: CDR1 MNHEY, CDR2 SVGAGI. V lost 2 bases and J 6 bases, leaving 5 bases between the germline ends. The CDR3 spans 11 residues. CDR3 region: CASSYGAEQYF. The CDR3 DNA reads as TGTGCCAGCAGTTACGGGGCCGAGCAGTACTTC.

In its sample, this clonotype was seen many times. J is TRBJ2-1 and V is TRBV9; TRBD2 matches at 8 bases. This CDR3 comprises 15 residues. Germline V gene sequence: CDR1 SGDLS, CDR2 YYNGEE. V shed 0 bases, J shed 4 bases, and the junction held 3 bases outside the gene matches. For the CDR3, the DNA is TGTGCCAGCAGCGTAGATGAGCGGGGGTACAATGAGCAGTTCTTC. It codes for CASSVDERGYNEQFF.

The sample holds a few counts of this clonotype. V usage is TRBV15 and J usage is TRBJ2-3; possibly TRBD2 for D (7 bases). The V end lost 5 bases, the J end lost 1 base, and 16 bases lay between the germline ends. Germline-derived CDR1 and CDR2 are LNHNV and YYDKDF (reference sequence). This CDR3 comprises 16 residues. CDR3 sequence reads: CATSSRGAGGTDTQYF. The DNA for the CDR3 is TGTGCCACCAGCTCCCGGGGGGCCGGAGGCACAGATACGCAGTATTTT. Full variable domain (remainder filled in from reference TRBV15 and TRBJ2-3): DAMVIQNPRYQVTQFGKPVTLSCSQTLNHNVMYWYQQKSSQAPKLLFHYYDKDFNNEADTPDNFQSRRPNTSFCFLDIRSPGLGDTAMYLCATSSRGAGGTDTQYFGPGTRLTVL.

The chain couples TRBV7-8 to TRBJ1-1; weak D call: TRBD1 (5 bases). The CDR3 covers 12 residues. Trimming left V 10 bases short and J 3 bases short, with 12 bases between. Germline CDR1 SGHVS, CDR2 FQNEAQ. Written as DNA, the CDR3 is TGTGCCACCTTCAGGGAACACACTGAAGCTTTCTTT. Translating gives CATFREHTEAFF.

The chain joins TRBV29-1 to TRBJ1-1; D possibly corresponds to TRBD1 (5 bases). Trimming took 8 bases from V and 3 from J, leaving 25 bases between them. There are 16 residues in the CDR3. Germline CDR1 SQVTM, CDR2 ANQGSEA. In DNA form, the CDR3 reads TGCAGCTCATTAGGGGTCCCTTTGGGGGTGGACACTGAAGCTTTCTTT. It yields the protein CSSLGVPLGVDTEAFF.